This TCR beta chain was captured in a study of OX40 agonist ivuxolimab in advanced cancers. Looking at the study overall: Ivuxolimab was a fully human IgG2 agonistic monoclonal antibody targeting the costimulatory receptor OX40 (CD134). Three dose-escalation patients achieved partial responses, one with hepatocellular carcinoma and two with cutaneous melanoma. In the dose-escalation cohort, around four fifths of patients were male, and the mean age was 60 years with a range of about 20 to 80. Intravenous ivuxolimab was administered to patients every 2 weeks at six dose levels: 0.01, 0.1, 0.3, 1.5, 3 and 10 mg/kg. The paper reports the monotherapy dose-escalation portion (N of about 52 patients) of the phase I ivuxolimab trial. Prior anti-PD-1, anti-PD-L1 or anti-CTLA-4 therapy was permitted, and checkpoint inhibitors had been received by 30% to 40% of dose-escalation patients. Peripheral TCRbeta sequencing was intended to test whether TCR sequence diversity was altered and clonal T-cell expansion was caused by ivuxolimab. Of the approximately 54 patients in dose escalation, 19 had hepatocellular carcinoma, some 15 had melanoma, 9 had renal cell carcinoma and 9 had head and neck cancer. General study outcomes and caveats: In partial responders in the 0.1-3.0 mg/kg groups, normalized peripheral clonal expansion was found to be among the lowest, especially among CD8+ T cells. After ivuxolimab, CD8+ T cells had more expanded clones than CD4+ T cells on average. At doses of 0.1 to 3.0 mg/kg, clonal expansion of both CD4+ and CD8+ T cells in blood was seen between baseline and week 6. Low levels of normalized T-cell clonal expansion were also seen in some patients who did not respond. Which antigens the clonally expanded peripheral T cells were specific for was not determined.

With regard to this clone: Its antigen has not been determined. No quality values exist for individual bases; no much larger clone is one base distant.

To sequence the TCRbeta CDR3 region, genomic DNA was isolated from the sorted cells. The immunoSEQ Assay was used for sequencing of TCRbeta CDR3 regions. The immuneACCESS repertoire file appears here via TCRdb, limited to in-frame rearrangements. These files lack a portion of the clones; in checked studies, under half of the deficit traces to unresolved V genes, and the cause of the others is not known. The sample table shows tens of thousands of clones, and less than 90% are seen once. The ten largest clones take up roughly 17% of the sample. V was cut back by 7 bases and J by 4 bases, leaving a gap of 11 bases between them. CDR1 and CDR2 are read off the germline V gene as SNHLY and FYNNEI. Including the terminal cysteine and phenylalanine, the CDR3 comprises 12 residues. The CDR3 DNA has 36 bases and is translated from base 1. Patients with a history of autoimmune disease or receiving systemic immunosuppression were excluded from the trial. In every dose cohort, peripheral blood was drawn for TCR sequencing at baseline, cycle 4 day 1, and cycle 7 day 1. The samples were drawn from a first-in-human, open-label, multicenter phase I dose-escalation trial of ivuxolimab. Adults with locally advanced or metastatic head and neck squamous cell, hepatocellular, melanoma or renal cell carcinoma were enrolled in the trial. Before TCR sequencing, CD4+ T cells and CD8+ T cells from peripheral blood were sorted into separate populations.

The source is an adult with an advanced solid tumor such as melanoma, head and neck, liver or kidney cancer. Source: CD4+ or CD8+ T cells sorted from blood, taken in a trial of the OX40 agonist ivuxolimab. The chain joins TRBV2 to TRBJ2-7; possibly the D gene is TRBD1, per 5 matching bases. The nucleotides are TGTGCCAGCACCCGAGACAGTTACGAGCAGTACTTC. The translation is CASTRDSYEQYF. Outside the CDR3, residues come from the reference TRBV2 and TRBJ2-7 proteins, so the full variable domain is: EPEVTQTPSHQVTQMGQEVILRCVPISNHLYFYWYRQILGQKVEFLVSFYNNEISEKSEIFDDQFSVERPDGSNFTLKIRSTKLEDSAMYFCASTRDSYEQYFGPGTRLTVT.